Listed here are 29 T cell receptor beta chains from one sample, sequenced in a study of T cell responses to AZD1222 COVID-19 vaccine. This table comes from immunoSEQ multiplex PCR, and its TCRdb copy is limited to in-frame clones, with some not included. Among about 130,000 clones, 75% to 90% were seen once, and the ten largest hold about 5%. The specimen comprised peripheral blood, sampled on day 0 of AZD1222 vaccination. Receptors were obtained from an adult in good health.

V usage is TRBV3-1 (or the pseudogene TRBV3-2) and J usage is TRBJ2-1; no reliable D call. The CDR3 totals 12 residues. V was trimmed by 3 bases and J by 9 bases, leaving 9 bases between them. Germline assignment: CDR1 LGHDT and CDR2 YNNKEL (reference sequence). The CDR3 sequence: CASSQETAEQFF. The CDR3 coding sequence is TGTGCCAGCAGCCAGGAGACGGCTGAGCAGTTCTTC.

The V gene is TRBV28, the J gene TRBJ1-2, with unresolved D. CDR3 length equals 14 residues. Germline V gives CDR1 MDHEN, CDR2 SYDVKM. Trimming took 10 bases from V and 5 from J, leaving 20 bases between them. The CDR3 protein is CATRRGVSRYGYTF. CDR3 DNA: TGTGCCACCCGTCGCGGGGTTTCGAGGTATGGCTACACCTTC.

The J gene is TRBJ2-7, the V gene TRBV6-5, with unresolved D. The CDR3 is 14 residues long. V lost 5 bases, J lost 0 bases, and 11 bases lay in between. CDR1 MNHEY and CDR2 SVGAGI come from the germline V gene. As DNA, the CDR3 is TGTGCCAGCAGTAAAAGTGGGTCCTCCTACGAGCAGTACTTC. This sequence encodes CASSKSGSSYEQYF.

V usage is TRBV10-2 and J usage is TRBJ2-1, with D uncertain. CDR3 size: 14 residues. Trimming removed 4 bases at V and 7 bases at J, with 14 bases between. Germline assignment: CDR1 WSHSY and CDR2 SAAADI. The CDR3 reads CASSGVGIKNEQFF. CDR3 coding DNA: TGCGCCAGCAGTGGTGTGGGCATAAAGAATGAGCAGTTCTTC.

The chain couples TRBV6-1 to TRBJ1-5; TRBD1 agrees at 8 bases. Per the germline V gene, CDR1 is MNHNS and CDR2 is SASEGT. This CDR3 is 15 amino acids long. V was pared by 2 bases and J by 6 bases, with 6 bases of the junction left unmatched. The CDR3 DNA reads as TGTGCCAGCAGTGAAACGGGACAGGATGTTCAGCCCCAGCATTTT. It yields the protein CASSETGQDVQPQHF.

This clone was seen a single time. V and J are TRBV19 and TRBJ1-2; D gene ambiguous. Germline CDR1 and CDR2: LNHDA and SQIVND (reference sequence). V was shortened by 3 bases and J by 4 bases, with 12 bases between the two germline ends. This CDR3 is built from 14 residues. This CDR3 reads CASSIQDTLYGYTF. CDR3 nucleotide sequence: TGTGCCAGTAGTATCCAAGATACCCTCTATGGCTACACCTTC.

This clone has just one count. V is TRBV3-1 (or the pseudogene TRBV3-2) and J is TRBJ2-7, with TRBD2 identical over 13 bases. J lost 2 bases, V lost 6 bases, and 4 bases had no gene match. The CDR3 contains 15 residues. Germline V gene sequence: CDR1 LGHDT, CDR2 YNNKEL (reference sequence). In DNA form, the CDR3 reads TGTGCCAGCAGTTTAACTAGCGGGGGGGCCTACGAGCAGTACTTC. This translates into CASSLTSGGAYEQYF.

The chain combines TRBV3-1 (or the pseudogene TRBV3-2) with TRBJ2-7, with D tentatively TRBD1 (7 bases). The V gene's germline CDR1 is LGHDT and CDR2 YNNKEL (reference sequence). The CDR3 runs to 16 residues. V lost 2 bases and J lost 4, with 18 bases in between. The CDR3 DNA follows: TGTGCCAGCAGCCAACCCGTTCAGGGGGGCAAATACGAGCAGTACTTC. Its protein is CASSQPVQGGKYEQYF.

J is TRBJ1-5 and V is TRBV7-8; D gene ambiguous. This CDR3 comprises 15 residues. The germline V gene has CDR1 SGHVS and CDR2 FQNEAQ. With 4 bases removed from V and 4 bases from J, the gap between germline ends came to 14 bases. The CDR3 loop is CASSSLPGANQPQHF. The CDR3 region has the DNA TGTGCCAGCAGCTCGTTACCGGGAGCTAATCAGCCCCAGCATTTT.

The chain couples TRBV2 to TRBJ1-1; a possible D gene is TRBD1 (6 bases). This CDR3 contains 12 residues. Germline-derived CDR1 and CDR2 are SNHLY and FYNNEI. V was shortened by 6 bases and J by 9 bases, with 14 bases between the two germline ends. The CDR3, as DNA: TGTGCCAGCAGGTTTGACAGGTTACAAGCTTTCTTT. Translated, it gives CASRFDRLQAFF. Full variable domain (rest looked up from reference TRBV2 and TRBJ1-1): EPEVTQTPSHQVTQMGQEVILRCVPISNHLYFYWYRQILGQKVEFLVSFYNNEISEKSEIFDDQFSVERPDGSNFTLKIRSTKLEDSAMYFCASRFDRLQAFFGQGTRLTVV.

The table lists this clone with a few counts. The rearrangement uses TRBV12-3 or TRBV12-4 and TRBJ2-2; D unresolved. The CDR3 is 11 residues long. Trimming removed 4 bases from V and 3 bases from J, with 0 bases in between. In DNA, the CDR3 is TGTGCCAGCAGTTACACCGGGGAGCTGTTTTTT. This sequence encodes CASSYTGELFF.

V usage is TRBV19 and J usage is TRBJ1-2; TRBD1 might be the D (6 bases). The V and J ends lost 7 bases and 5 bases respectively, with 23 bases between them. There are 16 residues in the CDR3. Germline V gene lookup returns CDR1 LNHDA and CDR2 SQIVND (reference sequence). CDR3 nucleotides: TGTGCCAGTACCCCCGAATCGAGGGGGGGGGTATATGGCTACACCTTC. Amino acid sequence: CASTPESRGGVYGYTF.

This clone appeared once. The CDR3 coding sequence is TGTGCCAGCAGTCACAGGGGGTGGAACACTGAAGCTTTCTTT. Amino acid sequence: CASSHRGWNTEAFF. The chain carries TRBV3-1 (or the pseudogene TRBV3-2) and TRBJ1-1; 8 bases match TRBD1. J was trimmed by 1 base and V by 6 bases; bases with no gene match: 4. This CDR3 contains 14 residues. Germline V lookup: CDR1 LGHDT, CDR2 YNNKEL (reference sequence).

There are a few counts of this clone. The chain employs TRBV6-4 and TRBJ1-1; possible D gene TRBD1, 6 bases. The V and J ends lost 3 bases and 5 bases respectively, with 13 bases between them. The V gene's germline CDR1 is MRHNA and CDR2 SNTAGT. The CDR3 extends over 14 amino acids. CDR3 loop: CASSEGGRGTEAFF. CDR3 sequence (DNA): TGTGCCAGCAGTGAAGGGGGAAGAGGGACTGAAGCTTTCTTT.

The genes are TRBV5-1 and TRBJ2-1, with 8 positions matching TRBD2. The CDR3 loop spans 16 amino acids. In germline, CDR1 is SGHRS, CDR2 YFSETQ. V trimming: 2 bases; J trimming: 7 bases; junction bases outside the gene matches: 11. DNA for the CDR3: TGCGCCAGCAGCTTAATGGCAGCGGGAGCGCATAATGAGCAGTTCTTC. Translating it yields CASSLMAAGAHNEQFF.

The gene calls are TRBV6-2 or TRBV6-3 and TRBJ2-2; D is undetermined. This CDR3 comprises 13 residues. The V end was cut by 6 bases, the J end by 4 bases, with 9 bases between. Germline CDR1 is MNHEY and CDR2 is SVGEGT. DNA of the CDR3: TGTGCCAGCAGCCTTATGTCCACCGGGGAGCTGTTTTTT. Translation gives CASSLMSTGELFF.

The J gene is TRBJ2-1, the V gene TRBV5-1, with D unclear. Germline loops: CDR1 SGHRS, CDR2 YFSETQ. CDR3 length: 13 residues. The V end lost 1 base, the J end lost 7 bases, and 9 bases lay between the germline ends. In DNA, the CDR3 is TGCGCCAGCAGCTTGCCTGGTCCGAATGAGCAGTTCTTC. Its protein product is CASSLPGPNEQFF.

V usage is TRBV4-3 and J usage is TRBJ1-3; weak D call: TRBD1 (6 bases). With 1 base removed from V and 7 bases from J, the gap between germline ends came to 17 bases. Germline V gene lookup returns CDR1 LGHNA and CDR2 YSLEER. This CDR3 comprises 16 residues. The CDR3, as DNA: TGCGCCAGCAGCCAAGCCCGACAGGCCCCCGGGAACACCATATATTTT. Amino acid sequence: CASSQARQAPGNTIYF.

This chain links TRBV5-6 with TRBJ1-5; 7 bases are shared with TRBD1. Looked up from germline, CDR1 is SGHDT and CDR2 is YYEEEE. This CDR3 region has 15 residues. V shed 4 bases, J shed 4 bases, and the junction held 8 bases outside the gene matches. The CDR3 DNA is TGTGCCAGCAGCATGAAAAACAGGGGTAATCAGCCCCAGCATTTT. It is translated as CASSMKNRGNQPQHF. The full variable domain, rest sourced from reference TRBV5-6 and TRBJ1-5, is DAGVTQSPTHLIKTRGQQVTLRCSPKSGHDTVSWYQQALGQGPQFIFQYYEEEERQRGNFPDRFSGHQFPNYSSELNVNALLLGDSALYLCASSMKNRGNQPQHFGDGTRLSIL.

This clone was seen a handful of times. The V gene is TRBV5-4, the J gene TRBJ1-2; 8 positions agree with TRBD1. In germline, CDR1 is SGHNT, CDR2 YYREEE (reference sequence). V shed 2 bases and J 4 bases; nucleotides not matched to a gene: 7. The CDR3 consists of 15 residues. The CDR3 loop reads CASSFRTGLSYGYTF. CDR3 coding DNA: TGTGCCAGCAGCTTTCGGACAGGGTTAAGCTATGGCTACACCTTC. Supplemented by reference TRBV5-4 and TRBJ1-2, the full variable domain reads ETGVTQSPTHLIKTRGQQVTLRCSSQSGHNTVSWYQQALGQGPQFIFQYYREEENGRGNFPPRFSGLQFPNYSSELNVNALELDDSALYLCASSFRTGLSYGYTFGSGTRLTVV.

This chain connects TRBV4-1 to TRBJ1-1; no clear D gene. Trimming stripped 4 bases from V and 5 bases from J, with 17 bases between. The CDR3 is 15 residues long. CDR1 and CDR2 (germline): MGHRA, YSYEKL. The CDR3 DNA reads TGCGCCAGCAGCCCGGGGTTACTTTTCGGGACTGAAGCTTTCTTT. Protein sequence: CASSPGLLFGTEAFF.

The genes are TRBV2 and TRBJ1-2; D call uncertain. CDR1 and CDR2 from the germline V gene are SNHLY and FYNNEI. V was clipped by 8 bases and J by 4 bases, with 8 bases between them. This CDR3 has 11 residues. CDR3 loop: CASGQIYGYTF. The CDR3 DNA reads as TGTGCCAGCGGGCAAATCTATGGCTACACCTTC.

The chain recombines TRBV30 with TRBJ2-7, with 11 positions matching TRBD1. CDR1 is GTSNPN and CDR2 is SVGIG in the germline V gene (reference sequence). The V and J ends lost 2 bases and 2 bases, in that order; junction bases with no gene match: 5. CDR3 length equals 15 residues. The DNA of the CDR3 is TGTGCCTGGAGTACCGGACAGGGGGCGGCCTACGAGCAGTACTTC. This translates into CAWSTGQGAAYEQYF. Drawing the rest from reference TRBV30 and TRBJ2-7, the complete variable domain is SQTIHQWPATLVQPVGSPLSLECTVEGTSNPNLYWYRQAAGRGLQLLFYSVGIGQISSEVPQNLSASRPQDRQFILSSKKLLLSDSGFYLCAWSTGQGAAYEQYFGPGTRLTVT.

The chain is built from TRBV4-1 and TRBJ1-5; D gene unclear. Germline V lookup: CDR1 MGHRA, CDR2 YSYEKL. Trimming stripped 3 bases from V and 3 bases from J, with 6 bases between. The CDR3 loop spans 13 amino acids. The CDR3 DNA is TGCGCCAGCAGCCAGGGGAACAATCAGCCCCAGCATTTT. Residues: CASSQGNNQPQHF.

The V call is TRBV5-8, the J call TRBJ1-5; D is unclear. The CDR3 extends over 15 amino acids. With 1 base removed from V and 0 bases from J, the gap between germline ends came to 8 bases. The germline V gene encodes CDR1 SGHTS and CDR2 YDEGEE. The CDR3 loop is CASSLWETSNQPQHF. The DNA for the CDR3 is TGTGCCAGCAGCTTGTGGGAGACTAGCAATCAGCCCCAGCATTTT.

This clone was counted a few times. Here the CDR3 reads CASSVRRLSEQYF. As DNA, the CDR3 is TGTGCCAGCAGCGTAAGGAGGCTCAGCGAGCAGTACTTC. This chain uses TRBV7-2 with TRBJ2-7, with TRBD2 as a possible D gene (5 bases). V was pared by 5 bases and J by 6 bases, with 14 bases between. CDR3 length equals 13 residues. Germline assignment: CDR1 SGHTA and CDR2 FQGNSA.

The chain joins TRBV25-1 to TRBJ1-3; perhaps TRBD1 as D (6 bases). V was pared by 1 base and J by 3 bases, with 10 bases between. Germline V gene data show CDR1 as MGHDK and CDR2 as SYGVNS. This CDR3 comprises 15 residues. The chain's CDR3 is CASSELQGGGNTIYF. DNA for the CDR3: TGTGCCAGCAGTGAATTACAGGGTGGTGGAAACACCATATATTTT.

This clone was detected only once. The chain is built from TRBV21-1 and TRBJ2-7; TRBD2, as called in the table, went unchecked against the DNA. TRBV21-1 is termed a pseudogene. CDR3 length: 14 residues. CDR3 DNA sequence: TGTGCCAGCAGCAAATCGGGAACCCCGAACGAGCAGTACTTC. Residues: CASSKSGTPNEQYF.

The V and J genes are TRBV18 and TRBJ1-2; D remains ambiguous. The CDR3 has 15 residues. The germline V gene has CDR1 KGHSH and CDR2 LQKENI. Trimming pared 1 base from V and 4 bases from J, leaving 13 bases between. DNA of the CDR3: TGTGCCAGCTCACCACAGGTCCAATCTAGCTATGGCTACACCTTC. It codes for CASSPQVQSSYGYTF.